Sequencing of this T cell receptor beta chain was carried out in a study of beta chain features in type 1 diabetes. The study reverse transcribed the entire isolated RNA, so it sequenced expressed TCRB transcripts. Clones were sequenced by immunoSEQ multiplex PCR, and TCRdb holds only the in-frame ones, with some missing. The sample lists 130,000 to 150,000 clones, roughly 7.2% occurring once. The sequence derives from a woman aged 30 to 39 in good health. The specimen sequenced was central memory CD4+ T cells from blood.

The CDR3 DNA reads TGCGCCAGCAAGACAGGGGGAGGGACTGAAGCTTTCTTT. Translating it yields CASKTGGGTEAFF. The chain is built from TRBV5-1 and TRBJ1-1; 9 bases are a match to TRBD1. This CDR3 contains 13 residues. V lost 6 bases, J lost 5 bases, and 5 bases stayed unmatched. The germline V gene encodes CDR1 SGHRS and CDR2 YFSETQ.